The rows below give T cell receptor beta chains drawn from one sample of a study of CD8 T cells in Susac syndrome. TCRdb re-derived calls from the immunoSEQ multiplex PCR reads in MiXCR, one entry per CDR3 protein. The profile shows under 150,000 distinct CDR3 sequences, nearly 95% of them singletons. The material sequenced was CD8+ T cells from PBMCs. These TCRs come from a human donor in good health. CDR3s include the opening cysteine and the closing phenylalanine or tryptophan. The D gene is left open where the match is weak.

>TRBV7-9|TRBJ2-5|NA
TGTGCCAGCAGTCTTGAGCTGAAAGAGACCCAGTACTTC
CASSLELKETQYF
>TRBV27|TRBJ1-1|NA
TGTGCCAGCAGTTTAAAGATGAACACTGAAGCTTTCTTT
CASSLKMNTEAFF
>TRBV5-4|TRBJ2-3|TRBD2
TGTGCCCCGAACAAACTAGCGGGAAATAACACAGATACGCAGTATTTT
CAPNKLAGNNTDTQYF
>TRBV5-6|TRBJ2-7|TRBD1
TGTGCCAGCAGCTCTCTTACAGGGGTCGAGCAGTACTTC
CASSSLTGVEQYF
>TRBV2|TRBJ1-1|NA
TGTGCCAGCAGTGAAGGACCCAACACTGAAGCTTTCTTT
CASSEGPNTEAFF
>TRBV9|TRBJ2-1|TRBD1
TGTGCCAGCAGCGAGGGGACAGGGAGTGCGGATGAGCAGTTCTTC
CASSEGTGSADEQFF
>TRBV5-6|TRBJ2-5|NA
TGTGCCAGCAGCATTGAGAGGGGGCAAGAGACCCAGTACTTC
CASSIERGQETQYF
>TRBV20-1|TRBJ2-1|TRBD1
TGCAGTGTGTGGGGACAGGCAAACAATGAGCAGTTCTTC
CSVWGQANNEQFF
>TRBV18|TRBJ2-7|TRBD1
TGTGCCAGCTCACCAGGGGACAGCTACGAGCAGTACTTC
CASSPGDSYEQYF
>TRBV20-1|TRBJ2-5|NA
TGCAGTGGTGATAGTGACAGCGCCCAAGAGACCCAGTACTTC
CSGDSDSAQETQYF
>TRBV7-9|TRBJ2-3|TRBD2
TGTGCCAGCAGCTTATCCTACGGACTAGCGGGAGACACAGATACGCAGTATTTT
CASSLSYGLAGDTDTQYF
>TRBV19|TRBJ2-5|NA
TGTGCCAGTAGTATAGGGGGGCGTGGAGCGAAGGCCACCCAGTACTTC
CASSIGGRGAKATQYF
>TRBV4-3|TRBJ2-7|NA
TGCGCCAGCAGCCAAGATCGTGGGAGCTTCTACGAGCAGTACTTC
CASSQDRGSFYEQYF